This T cell receptor beta chain derives from a study of T cells in Graves' hyperthyroidism and ophthalmopathy (dated by TCRdb to about 2019). Context from the whole study: Peripheral blood was sampled at the time of initial diagnosis, prior to any treatment. Whether ophthalmopathy could be predicted prospectively was tested in an independent validation cohort made up of approximately 19 hyperthyroidism patients plus 17 patients who later progressed to ophthalmopathy. TCR V-J signatures able to tell the groups apart were searched for in a discovery cohort of 90 to 100 patients, of whom more than 40 had Graves' ophthalmopathy and 55 to 65 had stable Graves' hyperthyroidism. Following sampling, methimazole starting at 30 mg daily was given to hyperthyroidism patients, and high-dose intravenous methylprednisolone was given to ophthalmopathy patients. The paper reports TCR Vbeta CDR3 sequencing of some 140 peripheral blood samples: 40 to 45 ophthalmopathy, roughly 74 hyperthyroidism and approximately 17 progressor patients. In addition, the study compared T-cell repertoires in thyroid tissue and in blood from six Graves' hyperthyroidism patients. The 85 to 100 discovery patients were randomly split 7:3 into training and test sets.

Hyperthyroidism patients were newly diagnosed, with disease duration under 2 months, and aged 18 to 65 years. The study excluded patients with uncontrolled infections, other autoimmune diseases, pregnancy or lactation. Diagnoses were established on the basis of clinical symptoms, serum thyroxine and TRAb, thyroid ultrasound, and orbital computed tomography. Blood from progressor patients was collected at the time of first diagnosis with hyperthyroidism, before any ophthalmopathy symptoms had appeared. PBMCs were separated from roughly 10 ml of fresh peripheral blood using Ficoll-Paque density gradient centrifugation. Progressor patients were defined as those initially diagnosed with Graves' hyperthyroidism in whom ophthalmopathy developed during follow-up. Total RNA was extracted using Trizol reagent, and RNA quality was assessed on an Agilent 2100 Bioanalyzer. What the authors observed across the whole study: In validation, the model predicted progression to ophthalmopathy a median of approximately 6.3 months before onset, with around 70% sensitivity and 72.22% specificity. A model built on a 13 V-J signature distinguished ophthalmopathy from stable hyperthyroidism, reaching approximately 89% sensitivity and 81.08% specificity in cross-validation and 80%/75% in testing. Blood samples also contained most of the expanded thyroid clonotypes (frequency above 0.001), which suggests that blood repertoires may reflect thyroid immune responses. No statistical method was used to set the sample size in advance, and investigators knew the group allocation.

This clonotype occurred many times. What this receptor recognizes is not known. Base quality data are lacking; no much larger clone is found one base away. TCR beta CDR3 regions were amplified from RNA transcripts. A first-round RT-PCR of the TCR CDR3 used the HTBI primer set with the Qiagen OneStep RT-PCR kit. Libraries were constructed in a second round of multiplex PCR, after which size selection and purification were performed. The libraries were sequenced on an Illumina HiSeq2000 using paired-end 100 bp reads. As for how the authors treated the data: SOAPnuke was used to process the raw data, removing reads that contained adapters or uncalled bases, had a mean Phred below 15, or lacked an exact match to the constant primer or identifier. High-quality paired reads were merged using COPE v1.2.5, and each unique nucleotide sequence was defined as a clonotype. MiTCR v1.1 was used to align clonotypes to the IMGT TRBV, TRBD and TRBJ reference segments. Only V-J combinations with frequency above 0.0001, covering 99% to 99.2% of repertoires, were analysed. A TCS score was defined as the ratio of F50 (clonal expansion) to E x V (chaos), with BLOSUM62-based TCRdist applied between CDR3 peptides within each V-J. Welch's t-statistics and random forest reduced around 550 V-J features to under 15, which were used in a naive Bayes classifier (R e1071). TCRdb itself trimmed the public reads at Q25 with fastp, ran MiXCR and retained productive beta chains. Merged by CDR3 protein, the rows form single entries marked with the most common genes and DNA. The V and J calls and clone size come from TCRdb's table, not from the authors' own analysis. The sample table contains 300,000 to 450,000 distinct CDR3 sequences; only one count was recorded for 15% to 18% of them. The ten most abundant clones make up roughly 26% of the sample.

The sequence was collected from a woman under 30 with Graves' hyperthyroidism that later progressed to Graves' ophthalmopathy. Sequencing was carried out using blood.

The CDR3 reads as follows: CASNLEGLDTQYF. DNA sequence: TGTGCCAGCAACTTGGAGGGTTTGGATACGCAGTATTTT. The rearranged segments are TRBV28 and TRBJ2-3; the best D guess is TRBD2, with 6 bases matching. Inclusive of the bounding cysteine and phenylalanine, the CDR3 is 13 residues long. Only CDR3 DNA is held: 39 bases, read in frame from base 1. Cut back by 7 bases and 6 bases, the V and J ends lie 14 bases apart. According to the germline V gene, CDR1 reads MDHEN and CDR2 reads SYDVKM.